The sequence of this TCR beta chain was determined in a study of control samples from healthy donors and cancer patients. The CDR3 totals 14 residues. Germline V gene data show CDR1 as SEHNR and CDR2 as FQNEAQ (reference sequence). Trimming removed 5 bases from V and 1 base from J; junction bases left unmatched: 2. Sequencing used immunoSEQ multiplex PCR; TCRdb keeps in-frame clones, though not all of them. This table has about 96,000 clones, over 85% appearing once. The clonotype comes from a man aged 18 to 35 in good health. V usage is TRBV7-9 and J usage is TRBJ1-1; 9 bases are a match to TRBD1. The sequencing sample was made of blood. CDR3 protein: CASSLGQGNTEAFF. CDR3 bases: TGTGCCAGCAGCCTGGGACAGGGGAACACTGAAGCTTTCTTT.